The sequence of this TCR beta chain was determined in a study of shared clonotypes between healthy human individuals. Naive CD8 cells lacked CD45RO and underwent positive selection for CCR7, leaving out terminally differentiated effector memory CD45RA+ cells. Method: immunoSEQ multiplex PCR; TCRdb's copy keeps in-frame clones and lacks some. The profile shows about 2.2 million clones, 85% to 95% of them singletons. Sequencing was performed on naive CD8+ T cells from PBMCs. The sequence came from a man between 18 and 29 years old in good health. Some clones in this sample may be carry-over from other donors' samples.

The CDR3 loop reads CASSQARAMNTEAFF. The CDR3 DNA is TGCGCCAGCAGCCAAGCTCGGGCAATGAACACTGAAGCTTTCTTT. This chain uses TRBV4-1 with TRBJ1-1; D is ambiguous. Trimming left V 1 base short and J 0 bases short, with 9 bases between. This CDR3 is 15 amino acids long. Germline CDR1 MGHRA, CDR2 YSYEKL.